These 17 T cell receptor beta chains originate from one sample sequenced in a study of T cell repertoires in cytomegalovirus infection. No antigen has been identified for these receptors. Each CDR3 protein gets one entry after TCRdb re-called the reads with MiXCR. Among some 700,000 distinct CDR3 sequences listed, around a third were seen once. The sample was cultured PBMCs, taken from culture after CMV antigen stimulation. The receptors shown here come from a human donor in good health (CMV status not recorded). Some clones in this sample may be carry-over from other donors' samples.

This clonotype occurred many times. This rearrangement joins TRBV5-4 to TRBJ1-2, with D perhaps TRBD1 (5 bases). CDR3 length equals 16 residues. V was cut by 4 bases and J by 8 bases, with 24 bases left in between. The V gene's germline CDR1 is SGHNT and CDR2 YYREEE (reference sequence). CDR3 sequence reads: CASSGARGSRAWGYTF. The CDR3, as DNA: TGTGCCAGCAGCGGGGCTAGGGGCTCCAGGGCCTGGGGCTACACCTTC.

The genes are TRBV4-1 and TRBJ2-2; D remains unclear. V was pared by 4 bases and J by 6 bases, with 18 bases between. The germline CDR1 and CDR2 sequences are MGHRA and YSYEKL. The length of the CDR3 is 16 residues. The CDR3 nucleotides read TGCGCCAGCAGCCTTGGTCCTCACTTTATTTCCGGGGAGCTGTTTTTT. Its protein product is CASSLGPHFISGELFF.

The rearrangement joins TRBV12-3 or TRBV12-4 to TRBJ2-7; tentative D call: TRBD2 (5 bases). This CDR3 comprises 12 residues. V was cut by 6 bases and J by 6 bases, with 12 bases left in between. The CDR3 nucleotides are TGTGCCAGCAGCCCCTCGGCGGGCGAGCAGTACTTC. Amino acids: CASSPSAGEQYF.

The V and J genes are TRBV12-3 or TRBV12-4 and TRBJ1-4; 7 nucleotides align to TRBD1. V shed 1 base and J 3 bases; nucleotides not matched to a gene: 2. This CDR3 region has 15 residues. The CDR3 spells CASSLGDSSNEKLFF. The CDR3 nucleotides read TGTGCCAGCAGTTTAGGGGACAGTTCTAATGAAAAACTGTTTTTT.

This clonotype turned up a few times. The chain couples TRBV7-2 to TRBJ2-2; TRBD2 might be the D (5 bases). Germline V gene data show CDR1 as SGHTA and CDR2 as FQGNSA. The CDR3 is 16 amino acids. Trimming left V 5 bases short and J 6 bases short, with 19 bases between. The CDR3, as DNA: TGTGCCAGCAGCACCGGGATACGGGGATATTCCGGGGAGCTGTTTTTT. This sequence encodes CASSTGIRGYSGELFF.

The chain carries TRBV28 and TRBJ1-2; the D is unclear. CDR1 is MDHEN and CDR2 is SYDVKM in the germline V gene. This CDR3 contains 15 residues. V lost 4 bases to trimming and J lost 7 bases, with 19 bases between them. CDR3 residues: CASSSEWGVVVGYTF. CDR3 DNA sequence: TGTGCCAGCAGTTCCGAGTGGGGAGTAGTTGTTGGCTACACCTTC.

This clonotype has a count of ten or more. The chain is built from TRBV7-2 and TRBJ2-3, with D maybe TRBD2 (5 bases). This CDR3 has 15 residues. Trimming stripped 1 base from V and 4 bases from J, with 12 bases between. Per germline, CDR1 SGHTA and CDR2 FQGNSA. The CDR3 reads CASSLVSGYSDTQYF. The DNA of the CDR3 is TGTGCCAGCAGCTTAGTCTCGGGGTACTCAGATACGCAGTATTTT.

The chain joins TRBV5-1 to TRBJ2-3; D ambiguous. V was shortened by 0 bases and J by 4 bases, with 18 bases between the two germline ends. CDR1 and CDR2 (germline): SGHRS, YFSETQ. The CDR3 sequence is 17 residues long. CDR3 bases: TGCGCCAGCAGCTTGGGGCACTCGGGCCGTGCATCAGATACGCAGTATTTT. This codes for CASSLGHSGRASDTQYF. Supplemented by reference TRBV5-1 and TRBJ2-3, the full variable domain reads KAGVTQTPRYLIKTRGQQVTLSCSPISGHRSVSWYQQTPGQGLQFLFEYFSETQRNKGNFPGRFSGRQFSNSRSEMNVSTLELGDSALYLCASSLGHSGRASDTQYFGPGTRLTVL.

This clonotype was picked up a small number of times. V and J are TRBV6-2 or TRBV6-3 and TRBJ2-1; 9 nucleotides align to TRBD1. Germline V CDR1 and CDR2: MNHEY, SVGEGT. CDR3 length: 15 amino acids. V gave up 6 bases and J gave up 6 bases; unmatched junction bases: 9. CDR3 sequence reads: CASSPWGQGFNEQFF. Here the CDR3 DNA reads TGTGCCAGCAGCCCTTGGGGACAGGGTTTCAATGAGCAGTTCTTC.

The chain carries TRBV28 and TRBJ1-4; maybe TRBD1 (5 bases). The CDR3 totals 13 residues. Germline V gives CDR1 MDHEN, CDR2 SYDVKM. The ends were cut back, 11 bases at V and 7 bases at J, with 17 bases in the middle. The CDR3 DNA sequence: TGTGCCCCCGATGGGGCGGGGACTGAAAAACTGTTTTTT. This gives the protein CAPDGAGTEKLFF.

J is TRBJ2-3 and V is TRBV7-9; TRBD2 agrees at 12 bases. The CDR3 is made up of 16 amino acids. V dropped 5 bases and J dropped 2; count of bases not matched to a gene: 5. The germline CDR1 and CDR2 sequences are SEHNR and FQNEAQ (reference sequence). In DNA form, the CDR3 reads TGTGCCAGCAGCCCTAGCGGGAGGGGAAACACAGATACGCAGTATTTT. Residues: CASSPSGRGNTDTQYF.

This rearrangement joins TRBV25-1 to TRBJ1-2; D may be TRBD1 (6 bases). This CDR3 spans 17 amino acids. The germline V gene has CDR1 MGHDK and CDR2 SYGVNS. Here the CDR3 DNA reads TGTGCTGCAGCAGCAGGGGTACGGGGCGTTGGGAGCTATGGCTACACCTTC. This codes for CAAAAGVRGVGSYGYTF.

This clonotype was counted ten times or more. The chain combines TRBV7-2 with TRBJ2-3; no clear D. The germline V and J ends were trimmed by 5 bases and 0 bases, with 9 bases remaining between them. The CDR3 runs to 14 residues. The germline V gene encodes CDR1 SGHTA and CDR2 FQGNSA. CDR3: CASSPQTSTDTQYF. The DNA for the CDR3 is TGTGCCAGCAGCCCCCAGACTAGCACAGATACGCAGTATTTT.

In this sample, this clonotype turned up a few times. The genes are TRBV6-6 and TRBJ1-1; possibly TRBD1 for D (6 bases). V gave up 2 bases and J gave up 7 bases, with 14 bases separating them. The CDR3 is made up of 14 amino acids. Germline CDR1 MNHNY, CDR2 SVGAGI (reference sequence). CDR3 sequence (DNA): TGTGCCAGCAGTTACGAAGGGGGACTCGGTGAAGCTTTCTTT. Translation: CASSYEGGLGEAFF.

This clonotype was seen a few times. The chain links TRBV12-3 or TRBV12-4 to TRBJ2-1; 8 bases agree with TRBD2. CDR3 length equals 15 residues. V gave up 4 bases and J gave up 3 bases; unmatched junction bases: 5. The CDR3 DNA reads TGTGCCAGCAGTTCGTCGGGACTAGTCTACAATGAGCAGTTCTTC. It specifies CASSSSGLVYNEQFF.

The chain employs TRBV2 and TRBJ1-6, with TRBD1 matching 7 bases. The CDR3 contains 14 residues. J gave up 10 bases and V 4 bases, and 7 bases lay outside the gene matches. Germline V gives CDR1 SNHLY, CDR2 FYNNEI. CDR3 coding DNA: TGTGCCAGCAGTGTGGACAGGAGCGGATCACCCCTCCACTTT. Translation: CASSVDRSGSPLHF.

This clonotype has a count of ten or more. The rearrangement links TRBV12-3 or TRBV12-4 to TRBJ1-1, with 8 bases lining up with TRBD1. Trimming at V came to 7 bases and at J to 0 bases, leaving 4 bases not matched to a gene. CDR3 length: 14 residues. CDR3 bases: TGTGCCAGCACATCGACAGGGGTGAACACTGAAGCTTTCTTT. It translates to CASTSTGVNTEAFF.